A selection of T cell receptor beta chains follows, all from one sample in a study of neurological immune-mediated disorders. In TCRdb, the 5' RACE reads were re-called with MiXCR into one record per CDR3 protein. This table holds under 45,000 distinct CDR3 sequences, about 3.8% found once. Input material: PBMCs. These receptors were taken from a man younger than 45 with multiple sclerosis. Both conserved end residues are part of each CDR3. A D gene is named only where the DNA matches it firmly. Clone size, where shown, is once, few, many, or a class for clones that have expanded.

J gene: TRBJ2-1; clone size: many; V gene: TRBV10-3; D gene: .; CDR3 DNA: TGTGCCATCAGTGGACGGATCCTTGGGGATGAGCAGTTCTTC; CDR3 protein: CAISGRILGDEQFF
J gene: TRBJ2-3; clone size: many; V gene: TRBV12-3/TRBV12-4; D gene: .; CDR3 DNA: TGTGCCAGCCGCACGTGGGCAGATACGCAGTATTTT; CDR3 protein: CASRTWADTQYF
J gene: TRBJ2-5; clone size: many; V gene: TRBV20-1; D gene: TRBD1; CDR3 DNA: TGCAGTGCTAGACACGGGACAGGGCTAGAGACCCAGTACTTC; CDR3 protein: CSARHGTGLETQYF
J gene: TRBJ1-2; clone size: many; V gene: TRBV20-1; D gene: .; CDR3 DNA: TGCAGTGCAACAACAGGGACCTCTAGAGGCTACACCTTC; CDR3 protein: CSATTGTSRGYTF
J gene: TRBJ1-1; clone size: many; V gene: TRBV15; D gene: .; CDR3 DNA: TGTGCCACCAGATTGGGCCTGAACACTGAAGCTTTCTTT; CDR3 protein: CATRLGLNTEAFF
J gene: TRBJ1-1; clone size: many; V gene: TRBV20-1; D gene: TRBD1; CDR3 DNA: TGCAGTGCCCCACAGGGGGCTATAAACACTGAAGCTTTCTTT; CDR3 protein: CSAPQGAINTEAFF
J gene: TRBJ2-7; clone size: many; V gene: TRBV7-6; D gene: TRBD1; CDR3 DNA: TGTGCCAGCAGTGTGTCGGGACAGGGGATCCACGAGCAGTACTTC; CDR3 protein: CASSVSGQGIHEQYF
J gene: TRBJ1-1; clone size: many; V gene: TRBV14; D gene: TRBD1; CDR3 DNA: TGTGCCAGCAGTCCCCTAGGACAGGGGAATGGTGAAGCTTTCTTT; CDR3 protein: CASSPLGQGNGEAFF
J gene: TRBJ2-3; clone size: many; V gene: TRBV20-1; D gene: TRBD2; CDR3 DNA: TGCAGTGCCAGCCCTAGCGGGGCCTCAGATACGCAGTATTTT; CDR3 protein: CSASPSGASDTQYF
J gene: TRBJ2-7; clone size: many; V gene: TRBV7-2; D gene: TRBD1; CDR3 DNA: TGTGCCAGCAGCATAGGACAGGCTTTCTCCTACGAGCAGTACTTC; CDR3 protein: CASSIGQAFSYEQYF
J gene: TRBJ2-7; clone size: .; V gene: TRBV6-1; D gene: .; CDR3 DNA: TGTGCCAGCAGTGAAGCGGAGGTATACGAGCAGTACTTC; CDR3 protein: CASSEAEVYEQYF
J gene: TRBJ2-1; clone size: .; V gene: TRBV11-1; D gene: TRBD1; CDR3 DNA: TGTGCCAGCAGCCGGACAGGGAATAAGGATAATGAGCAGTTCTTC; CDR3 protein: CASSRTGNKDNEQFF
J gene: TRBJ2-1; clone size: .; V gene: TRBV7-6; D gene: TRBD2; CDR3 DNA: TGTGCCAGCAGCTTAGGAGGCAGCGGGGTTCACAATGAGCAGTTCTTC; CDR3 protein: CASSLGGSGVHNEQFF
J gene: TRBJ1-6; clone size: few; V gene: TRBV25-1; D gene: .; CDR3 DNA: TGTGCCAGCAGCCAGGGGAACGGGAAGGGTTCACCCCTACACTTT; CDR3 protein: CASSQGNGKGSPLHF
J gene: TRBJ1-5; clone size: many; V gene: TRBV7-9; D gene: .; CDR3 DNA: TGTGCCAGCAGCTCGGACAGCAATCAGCCCCAGCATTTT; CDR3 protein: CASSSDSNQPQHF
J gene: TRBJ1-1; clone size: many; V gene: TRBV3-1; D gene: .; CDR3 DNA: TGTGCCAGCAGCCAAGGATGGGCAGGGCGGAACACTGAAGCTTTCTTT; CDR3 protein: CASSQGWAGRNTEAFF
J gene: TRBJ2-3; clone size: many; V gene: TRBV5-5; D gene: TRBD1; CDR3 DNA: TGTGCCAGCAGCTCCGGGACAGGGGAAGATACGCAGTATTTT; CDR3 protein: CASSSGTGEDTQYF
J gene: TRBJ2-3; clone size: many; V gene: TRBV3-1; D gene: .; CDR3 DNA: TGTGCCAGCAGCCCTACGACAGGCTCCACAGAACAGTATTTT; CDR3 protein: CASSPTTGSTEQYF
J gene: TRBJ2-1; clone size: many; V gene: TRBV9; D gene: .; CDR3 DNA: TGTGCCAGCAGCGTAGGGTGGGGAACAGCGGTAGATGAGCAGTTCTTC; CDR3 protein: CASSVGWGTAVDEQFF
J gene: TRBJ2-5; clone size: many; V gene: TRBV3-1; D gene: TRBD1; CDR3 DNA: TGTGCCAGCAGCCAAAGGGGGGACAGGGCCCAAGAGACCCAGTACTTC; CDR3 protein: CASSQRGDRAQETQYF
J gene: TRBJ2-7; clone size: many; V gene: TRBV20-1; D gene: TRBD1; CDR3 DNA: TGCAGTGCTAGTGGGGACAGGGGGCTCTACGAGCAGTACTTC; CDR3 protein: CSASGDRGLYEQYF
J gene: TRBJ2-7; clone size: many; V gene: TRBV5-1; D gene: .; CDR3 DNA: TGCGCCAGCAGCCACCGGGCCGCGTACGAGCAGTACTTC; CDR3 protein: CASSHRAAYEQYF
J gene: TRBJ1-1; clone size: many; V gene: TRBV20-1; D gene: .; CDR3 DNA: TGCAGTCCCCTACTGACAGGCCTTAGTAACACTGAAGCTTTCTTT; CDR3 protein: CSPLLTGLSNTEAFF
J gene: TRBJ2-3; clone size: few; V gene: TRBV7-3; D gene: TRBD1; CDR3 DNA: TGTGCCAGCAGCTTTGGACAGGGAACAGATACGCAGTATTTT; CDR3 protein: CASSFGQGTDTQYF
J gene: TRBJ1-1; clone size: .; V gene: TRBV11-2; D gene: .; CDR3 DNA: TGTGCCAGCAGCCTCCCGACTCGGGACACTGAAGCTTTCTTT; CDR3 protein: CASSLPTRDTEAFF
J gene: TRBJ1-5; clone size: many; V gene: TRBV20-1; D gene: .; CDR3 DNA: TGCAGTGCTAGCCCAACTACGCATCAGCCCCAGCATTTT; CDR3 protein: CSASPTTHQPQHF
J gene: TRBJ2-7; clone size: many; V gene: TRBV4-3; D gene: .; CDR3 DNA: TGCGCCAGCAGCCAAGATGTGGGCAGGGAGCCCGAGCAGTACTTC; CDR3 protein: CASSQDVGREPEQYF
J gene: TRBJ2-6; clone size: many; V gene: TRBV5-1; D gene: .; CDR3 DNA: TGCGCCAGCAGCTTGGAAGCCTCTGGGGCCAACGTCCTGACTTTC; CDR3 protein: CASSLEASGANVLTF
J gene: TRBJ1-2; clone size: .; V gene: TRBV18; D gene: .; CDR3 DNA: TGTGCCAGCTCACCGGACGTAGCTAACTATGGCTACACCTTC; CDR3 protein: CASSPDVANYGYTF
J gene: TRBJ2-7; clone size: many; V gene: TRBV20-1; D gene: TRBD1; CDR3 DNA: TGCAGTGCTGGGACAGGGGAAGTTTTGGAATACGAGCAGTACTTC; CDR3 protein: CSAGTGEVLEYEQYF
J gene: TRBJ2-1; clone size: many; V gene: TRBV5-1; D gene: TRBD2; CDR3 DNA: TGCGCCAGCAGCTCAGGACTAGCGGGGGGGAACGATGAGCAGTTCTTC; CDR3 protein: CASSSGLAGGNDEQFF
J gene: TRBJ1-5; clone size: many; V gene: TRBV2; D gene: TRBD1; CDR3 DNA: TGTGCCAGCAGCGGGGACAGGGGTGATCAGCCCCAGCATTTT; CDR3 protein: CASSGDRGDQPQHF
J gene: TRBJ2-1; clone size: many; V gene: TRBV7-2; D gene: .; CDR3 DNA: TGTGCCAGCAGCGTCGGACAGTATGATAATGAGCAGTTCTTC; CDR3 protein: CASSVGQYDNEQFF
J gene: TRBJ1-6; clone size: .; V gene: TRBV12-3/TRBV12-4; D gene: .; CDR3 DNA: TGTGCCAGCAGTTCCTCCAGGGGACGAGGATTTGTGGATAATTCACCCCTCCACTTT; CDR3 protein: CASSSSRGRGFVDNSPLHF
J gene: TRBJ2-7; clone size: many; V gene: TRBV20-1; D gene: .; CDR3 DNA: TGCAGTGCTAACCCCTCCGGGAATCCTTACGAGCAGTACTTC; CDR3 protein: CSANPSGNPYEQYF
J gene: TRBJ2-1; clone size: many; V gene: TRBV7-2; D gene: .; CDR3 DNA: TGTGCCAGCAGCGAACAGGGACCTTCCTACAATGAGCAGTTCTTC; CDR3 protein: CASSEQGPSYNEQFF
J gene: TRBJ1-2; clone size: many; V gene: TRBV7-2; D gene: TRBD1; CDR3 DNA: TGTGCCAGCAGAACCCCGGGACAGGGAATGGGCTACACCTTC; CDR3 protein: CASRTPGQGMGYTF
J gene: TRBJ2-1; clone size: many; V gene: TRBV29-1; D gene: TRBD2; CDR3 DNA: TGCAGCGTTGGGACTAGCGGGGGGGGGACCTACAATGAGCAGTTCTTC; CDR3 protein: CSVGTSGGGTYNEQFF
J gene: TRBJ2-5; clone size: many; V gene: TRBV29-1; D gene: .; CDR3 DNA: TGCAGCGTTGGCGTTCAGGGGTTGGAGACCCAGTACTTC; CDR3 protein: CSVGVQGLETQYF
J gene: TRBJ1-5; clone size: few; V gene: TRBV6-6; D gene: .; CDR3 DNA: .; CDR3 protein: CASSYVAGGNQPQNF
J gene: TRBJ1-1; clone size: .; V gene: TRBV20-1; D gene: .; CDR3 DNA: TGCAGTGCTACCTCCCCCCCGAGGGGGAGGACTGAAGCTTTCTTT; CDR3 protein: CSATSPPRGRTEAFF